The clone carrying this TCR beta chain was observed a single time. Germline CDR1 reads SQVTM; CDR2 reads ANQGSEA. Trimming left V 4 bases short and J 8 bases short, with 15 bases between. This CDR3 region has 13 residues. Assay: immunoSEQ multiplex PCR; the TCRdb copy retains only in-frame clones and omits some. The sample has 200,000 to 300,000 clones; about four fifths are singletons. These data are taken from a study of blood T cell repertoires in COVID-19. Study-level information: There were acute and convalescent COVID-19 samples, and they came from the United States, Italy and Spain. PBMCs, B-cell-depleted T cells, or T cells were the source of the cDNA or gDNA that made up the material.

The chain joins TRBV29-1 to TRBJ1-3; D possibly corresponds to TRBD1 (5 bases). This TCR derives from a man aged 45-65 years with acute or convalescent COVID-19. Sequenced material: peripheral blood. For the CDR3, the DNA is TGCAGCGTTGCGCGTGGACAATGGGACACCATATATTTT. This codes for CSVARGQWDTIYF.